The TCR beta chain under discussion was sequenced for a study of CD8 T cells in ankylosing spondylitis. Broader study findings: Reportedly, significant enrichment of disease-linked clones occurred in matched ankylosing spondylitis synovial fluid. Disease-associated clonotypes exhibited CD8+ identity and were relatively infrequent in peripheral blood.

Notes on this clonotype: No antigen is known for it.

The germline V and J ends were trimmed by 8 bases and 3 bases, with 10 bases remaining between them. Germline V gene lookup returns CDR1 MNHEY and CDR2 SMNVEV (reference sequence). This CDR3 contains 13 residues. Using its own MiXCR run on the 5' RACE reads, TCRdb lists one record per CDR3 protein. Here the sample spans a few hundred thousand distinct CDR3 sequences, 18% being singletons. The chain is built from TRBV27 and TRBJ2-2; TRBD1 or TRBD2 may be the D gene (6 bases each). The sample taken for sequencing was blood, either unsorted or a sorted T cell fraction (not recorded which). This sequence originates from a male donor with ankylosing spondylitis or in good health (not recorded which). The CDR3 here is CASEGEDTGELFF. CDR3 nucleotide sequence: TGTGCCAGCGAGGGGGAGGACACCGGGGAGCTGTTTTTT.